This T cell receptor (beta chain) was retrieved from a study of cytomegalovirus exposure and HLA in healthy donors. Between the trimmed V and J ends, which lost 1 base and 5 bases, there was a span of 17 bases. The CDR3 is made up of 16 amino acids. The germline CDR1 and CDR2 sequences are GTSNPN and SVGIG (reference sequence). The PCR employed 60 Vbeta primers together with 13 Jbeta primers. This table comes from immunoSEQ multiplex PCR, and its TCRdb copy is limited to in-frame clones, with some not included. The table has approximately 55,000 clones, over 75% seen once. This sequence joins TRBV30 and TRBJ1-4; tentative D call: TRBD1 (5 bases). This TCR was sampled from a boy aged 5-17 years in good health and CMV-seropositive. Source material: PBMCs. The CDR3 DNA is TGTGCCTGGAGTGGGGGCGACGGAGCCTTAAATGAAAAACTGTTTTTT. It is translated as CAWSGGDGALNEKLFF.